The 2 T cell receptor beta chains below were found in one sample sequenced in a study of blood T cell repertoires in COVID-19. Libraries were prepared by immunoSEQ multiplex PCR; TCRdb keeps only in-frame clonotypes and omits some of them. In the table there are about 100,000 clones, 80% of which are singletons. The specimen was peripheral blood. All receptors derive from a man between 65 and 80 years old with active or convalescent COVID-19.

The chain joins TRBV4-2 to TRBJ2-1, with 9 bases fitting TRBD1. Unmatched junction bases numbered 6, after V lost 2 bases and J lost 7 bases. This CDR3 comprises 15 residues. CDR1 and CDR2 from the germline V gene are LGHNA and YNFKEQ. CDR3 DNA sequence: TGTGCCAGCAGCCAATCCGGGACAGGGAGAAATGAGCAGTTCTTC. This codes for CASSQSGTGRNEQFF.

The V gene is TRBV12-3 or TRBV12-4, the J gene TRBJ1-1; D remains unclear. The CDR3 loop spans 13 amino acids. V lost 3 bases and J 5 bases, leaving 10 bases between the germline ends. The DNA of the CDR3 is TGTGCCAGCAGTTTTCCCCCGGGGACTGAAGCTTTCTTT. Translation: CASSFPPGTEAFF.